Presented here are 9 T cell receptor beta chains from one specimen sequenced in a study of graft-versus-host responses after intestinal transplantation (dated by TCRdb to about 2021). To prepare the library, the immunoSEQ multiplex PCR assay was applied. The clones in this table, taken by TCRdb from immuneACCESS, are in-frame only. Not every clone is retained; where verified, under half of the shortfall comes from an unresolved V gene, and the cause of the rest is unknown. The sample includes around 64,000 clones, with about 94% observed a single time. 0.38% of the sample belongs to the ten largest clones. The meaning of the sample's time point label: cells obtained before transplantation from donor or recipient. Their antigens are not known. Specimen: unstimulated CD4+ T cells sorted from spleen or lymph node cells, collected before transplant. The receptor set was obtained from a human donor who was the organ donor for an intestinal transplant.

The chain recombines TRBV7-9 with TRBJ2-6; unclear D gene. This CDR3 is built from 15 residues. From germline, CDR1 is SEHNR and CDR2 FQNEAQ (reference sequence). Trimming stripped 5 bases from V and 4 bases from J, with 12 bases between. DNA for the CDR3: TGTGCCAGCAGCCCCGCTCGGTTCGGGGCCAACGTCCTGACTTTC. This encodes CASSPARFGANVLTF.

V gene TRBV20-1 combines with J gene TRBJ2-4; no reliable D call. This CDR3 region has 11 residues. Trimming removed 4 bases at V and 5 bases at J, with 6 bases between. The germline CDR1 and CDR2 sequences are DFQATT and SNEGSKA (reference sequence). The CDR3 nucleotides are TGCAGTGCTATGGTTCAAAACATTCAGTACTTC. This codes for CSAMVQNIQYF.

The chain uses TRBV18 and TRBJ2-1, with TRBD2 matching over 11 bases. The J segment lost 5 bases and the V segment lost 3 bases, leaving 21 bases of the junction unmatched. The CDR3 totals 21 residues. Germline V lookup: CDR1 KGHSH, CDR2 LQKENI. This CDR3 reads CASSPGPDGVWRLAGNNEQFF. CDR3 coding DNA: TGTGCCAGCTCACCGGGGCCAGATGGAGTGTGGAGACTAGCGGGGAACAATGAGCAGTTCTTC.

The J gene is TRBJ2-5, the V gene TRBV6-5, with D tentatively TRBD1 (6 bases). CDR3 length equals 13 residues. CDR1 MNHEY and CDR2 SVGAGI come from the germline V gene. Between the trimmed V and J ends, which lost 7 bases and 4 bases, there was a span of 13 bases. The CDR3 loop is CASTEAGVETQYF. Here the CDR3 DNA reads TGTGCCAGCACCGAGGCAGGGGTAGAGACCCAGTACTTC.

V gene TRBV7-2 combines with J gene TRBJ1-1, with a tentative D call TRBD1 (6 bases). Trimming shortened V by 3 bases and J by 7 bases, and 18 bases separated the two germline ends. Germline lookup yields CDR1 SGHTA and CDR2 FQGNSA. This CDR3 has 15 residues. CDR3 amino acids: CASSFRPGSGHEAFF. The CDR3, as DNA: TGTGCCAGCAGCTTCCGTCCGGGATCGGGACATGAAGCTTTCTTT.

The chain employs TRBV25-1 and TRBJ2-7; no definite D call. V was shortened by 3 bases and J by 0 bases, with 3 bases between the two germline ends. In germline, CDR1 is MGHDK, CDR2 SYGVNS. CDR3 size: 12 residues. CDR3 in amino acids: CASSDNSYEQYF. CDR3 DNA: TGTGCCAGCAGTGACAACTCCTACGAGCAGTACTTC.

V gene TRBV18 combines with J gene TRBJ2-3, with a tentative D call TRBD1 (6 bases). The germline V gene encodes CDR1 KGHSH and CDR2 LQKENI. This CDR3 has 16 amino acids. V was pared by 1 base and J by 4 bases, with 15 bases between. The CDR3 DNA follows: TGTGCCAGCTCACCACTCGCCAGGGGCTTTGCAGATACGCAGTATTTT. This sequence encodes CASSPLARGFADTQYF.

The gene calls are TRBV10-1 and TRBJ1-3; TRBD1 agrees at 7 bases. This CDR3 comprises 16 residues. Germline V CDR1 and CDR2: WNHNN, SYGVQD (reference sequence). J gave up 4 bases and V 8 bases, and 14 bases lay outside the gene matches. The CDR3 reads CASGVTPGQQGNTIYF. In DNA form, the CDR3 reads TGCGCCAGCGGGGTAACGCCGGGACAGCAAGGAAACACCATATATTTT.

This clone was found once. This sequence joins TRBV18 and TRBJ2-1; D is unresolved. Trimming cost V 2 bases and J 9 bases, with 8 bases left between them. Germline-derived CDR1 and CDR2 are KGHSH and LQKENI. The CDR3 is made up of 12 amino acids. The CDR3 region is CASSPLRSEQFF. As DNA, the CDR3 is TGTGCCAGCTCACCATTACGGAGTGAGCAGTTCTTC.